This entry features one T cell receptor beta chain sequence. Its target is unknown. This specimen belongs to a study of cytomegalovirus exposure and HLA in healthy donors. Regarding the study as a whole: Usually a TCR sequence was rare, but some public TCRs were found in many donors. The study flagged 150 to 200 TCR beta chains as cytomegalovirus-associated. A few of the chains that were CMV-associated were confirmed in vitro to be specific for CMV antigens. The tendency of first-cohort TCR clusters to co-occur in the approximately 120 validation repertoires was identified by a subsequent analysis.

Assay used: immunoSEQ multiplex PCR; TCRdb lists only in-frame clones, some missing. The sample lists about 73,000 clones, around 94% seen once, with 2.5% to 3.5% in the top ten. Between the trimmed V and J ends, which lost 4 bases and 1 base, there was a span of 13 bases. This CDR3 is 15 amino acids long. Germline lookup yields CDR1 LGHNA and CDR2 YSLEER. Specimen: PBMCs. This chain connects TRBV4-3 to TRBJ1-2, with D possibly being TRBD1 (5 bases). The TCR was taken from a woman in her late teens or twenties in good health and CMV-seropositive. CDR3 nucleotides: TGCGCCAGCAGCCCGGGGGGGGACGATAACTATGGCTACACCTTC. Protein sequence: CASSPGGDDNYGYTF.